The present TCR beta chain was sequenced within a study of blood T cell repertoires in COVID-19. Sequencing used immunoSEQ multiplex PCR; TCRdb keeps in-frame clones, though not all of them. The sample lists some 170,000 clones, about 80% occurring once. Germline V gives CDR1 SQVTM, CDR2 ANQGSEA. Trimming removed 2 bases at V and 0 bases at J, with 8 bases between. CDR3 size: 13 residues. Sequenced: peripheral blood. The rearrangement uses TRBV29-1 and TRBJ2-7; TRBD2 might be the D (5 bases). The receptor was derived from a woman aged 70-85 years with acute or convalescent COVID-19. The CDR3, as DNA: TGCAGCGTTGAACGGGATAGCTCCTACGAGCAGTACTTC. Its translation: CSVERDSSYEQYF.